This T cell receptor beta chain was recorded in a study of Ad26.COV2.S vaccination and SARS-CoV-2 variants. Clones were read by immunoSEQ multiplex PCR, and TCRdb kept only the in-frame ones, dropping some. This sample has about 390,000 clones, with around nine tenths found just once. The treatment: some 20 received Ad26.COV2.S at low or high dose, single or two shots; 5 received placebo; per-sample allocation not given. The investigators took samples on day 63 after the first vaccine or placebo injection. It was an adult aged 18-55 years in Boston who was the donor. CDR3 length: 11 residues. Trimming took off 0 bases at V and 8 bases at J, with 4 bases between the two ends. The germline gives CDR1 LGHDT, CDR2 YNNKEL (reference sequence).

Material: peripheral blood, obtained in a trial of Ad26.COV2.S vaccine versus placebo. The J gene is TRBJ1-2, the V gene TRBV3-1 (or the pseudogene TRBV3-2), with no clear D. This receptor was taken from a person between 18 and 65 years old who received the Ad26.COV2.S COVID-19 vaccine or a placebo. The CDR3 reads CASSQETGYTF. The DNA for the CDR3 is TGTGCCAGCAGCCAAGAAACCGGCTACACCTTC.